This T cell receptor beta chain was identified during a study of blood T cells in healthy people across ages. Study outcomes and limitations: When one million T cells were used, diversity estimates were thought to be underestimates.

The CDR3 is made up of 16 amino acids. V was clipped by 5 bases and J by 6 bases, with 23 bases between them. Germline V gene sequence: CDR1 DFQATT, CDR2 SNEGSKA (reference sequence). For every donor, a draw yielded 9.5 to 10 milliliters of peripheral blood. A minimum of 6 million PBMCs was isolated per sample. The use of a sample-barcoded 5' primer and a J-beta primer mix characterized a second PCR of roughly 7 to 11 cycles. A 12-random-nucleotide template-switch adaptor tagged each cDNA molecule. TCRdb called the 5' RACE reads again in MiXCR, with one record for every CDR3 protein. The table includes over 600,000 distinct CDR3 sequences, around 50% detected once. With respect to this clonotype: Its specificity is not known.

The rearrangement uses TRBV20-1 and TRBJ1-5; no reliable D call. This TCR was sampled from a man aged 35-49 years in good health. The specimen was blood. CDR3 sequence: CSALGLGWPASQPQHF. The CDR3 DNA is TGCAGTGCTCTAGGTCTAGGATGGCCAGCCTCTCAGCCCCAGCATTTT.